One sample yielded the 14 T cell receptor beta chains listed below, sequenced in a study of PD-1 blockade in classical Hodgkin lymphoma. Produced via immunoSEQ multiplex PCR; TCRdb's table is partial and in-frame only. The sample includes roughly 94,000 clones, more than 85% of them seen just once. Time point of the sample: cycle 4 day 1 (C4D1), after more than 5 weeks of nivolumab. Relapse was seen in all patients after autologous stem cell transplantation, and brentuximab vedotin exposure was variable. The specimen comprised peripheral blood mononuclear cells (PBMCs), sampled before the fourth cycle of nivolumab. These receptor sequences come from a human donor with classical Hodgkin lymphoma.

This clone was seen only once. V usage is TRBV28 and J usage is TRBJ2-1; 11 nucleotides align to TRBD2. Germline V gene lookup returns CDR1 MDHEN and CDR2 SYDVKM. With 8 bases clipped from V and 2 bases from J, the junction kept 8 bases outside the gene matches. The CDR3 consists of 16 residues. The CDR3 coding sequence is TGTGCCAGCGCCCGCTCGGGACTAGCGGCCTACAATGAGCAGTTCTTC. This encodes CASARSGLAAYNEQFF.

The chain recombines TRBV28 with TRBJ1-5; TRBD1 matches 7 bases. CDR1 is MDHEN and CDR2 is SYDVKM in the germline V gene. CDR3 length: 17 residues. The V and J ends lost 6 bases and 0 bases, in that order; junction bases with no gene match: 11. CDR3 sequence reads: CASSLPVQGFSNQPQHF. The CDR3 DNA follows: TGTGCCAGCAGCCTCCCCGTACAGGGGTTTAGCAATCAGCCCCAGCATTTT.

In this sample, this clone turned up once. V gene TRBV7-2 combines with J gene TRBJ1-1, with D unclear. Trimming left V 1 base short and J 2 bases short, with 2 bases between. Germline CDR1 and CDR2: SGHTA and FQGNSA. The CDR3 covers 12 residues. CDR3 in DNA: TGTGCCAGCAGCTTAGTAAACACTGAAGCTTTCTTT. It is translated as CASSLVNTEAFF.

This rearrangement joins TRBV2 to TRBJ1-2; the D gene is possibly TRBD1 (5 bases). The CDR3 runs to 14 residues. From germline, CDR1 is SNHLY and CDR2 FYNNEI. Trimming shortened V by 1 base and J by 2 bases, and 8 bases separated the two germline ends. CDR3 residues: CASSEGGMNYGYTF. The CDR3 bases are TGTGCCAGCAGTGAAGGGGGGATGAACTATGGCTACACCTTC.

The chain combines TRBV27 with TRBJ1-1; tentative D call: TRBD1 (5 bases). Germline lookup yields CDR1 MNHEY and CDR2 SMNVEV (reference sequence). The CDR3 covers 17 residues. V was cut by 3 bases and J by 5 bases, with 22 bases left in between. The CDR3 nucleotides are TGTGCCAGCAGTTTGGCCCCCGGGGGGAAGGGTTGGACTGAAGCTTTCTTT. Amino acids: CASSLAPGGKGWTEAFF.

The chain is built from TRBV6-5 and TRBJ1-3; perhaps TRBD1 as D (5 bases). The germline gives CDR1 MNHEY, CDR2 SVGAGI. The CDR3 runs to 15 residues. Trimming took 1 base from V and 0 from J, leaving 7 bases between them. The DNA for the CDR3 is TGTGCCAGCAGTTACTGGGGGAACTCTGGAAACACCATATATTTT. Encoded protein: CASSYWGNSGNTIYF.

V gene TRBV5-1 combines with J gene TRBJ1-2; D perhaps matches TRBD1 (6 bases). Germline V gives CDR1 SGHRS, CDR2 YFSETQ. V was pared by 0 bases and J by 4 bases, with 13 bases between. The CDR3 has 15 residues. The CDR3 coding sequence is TGCGCCAGCAGCTTGGGGACAGTGAGGGGCTATGGCTACACCTTC. It encodes CASSLGTVRGYGYTF.

The chain couples TRBV28 to TRBJ2-6; the match to TRBD1 covers 8 bases. The length of the CDR3 is 16 residues. V was clipped by 6 bases and J by 1 base; unmatched bases: 5. Germline V gene lookup returns CDR1 MDHEN and CDR2 SYDVKM. The DNA for the CDR3 is TGTGCCAGCAGCAGGACAGGGTGGTCTGGGGCCAACGTCCTGACTTTC. Amino acids: CASSRTGWSGANVLTF.

J is TRBJ1-5 and V is TRBV2; no clear D. In germline, CDR1 is SNHLY, CDR2 FYNNEI. V was pared by 3 bases and J by 3 bases, with 12 bases between. This CDR3 has 15 amino acids. CDR3 bases: TGTGCCAGCAGTGATTCGGCAGATCTCAATCAGCCCCAGCATTTT. Encoded protein: CASSDSADLNQPQHF.

J is TRBJ2-7 and V is TRBV27, with 10 bases identical to TRBD2. From germline, CDR1 is MNHEY and CDR2 SMNVEV (reference sequence). V dropped 0 bases and J dropped 0; count of bases not matched to a gene: 8. The CDR3 has 18 residues. CDR3 loop: CASSLSGLRTSGSYEQYF. As DNA, the CDR3 is TGTGCCAGCAGTTTATCGGGCCTCCGGACTAGCGGCTCCTACGAGCAGTACTTC.

Remarks on this clone: At one boundary the junction diverges from the germline segment, which might be a read error. This CDR3 reads CASSSEEGSSGYTF. CDR3 bases: TGTGCTAGCAGCTCCGAAGAGGGCTCGAGTGGCTACACCTTC. The gene calls are TRBV7-7 and TRBJ1-2; no clear D gene. The CDR3 runs 14 residues. Looked up from germline, CDR1 is SSHAT and CDR2 is FNYEAQ (reference sequence).

The chain is built from TRBV5-4 and TRBJ2-5, with TRBD1 matching over 8 bases. This CDR3 comprises 14 residues. CDR1 is SGHNT and CDR2 is YYREEE in the germline V gene (reference sequence). J was trimmed by 4 bases and V by 4 bases; bases with no gene match: 6. CDR3 in amino acids: CASSLDRAGETQYF. The CDR3, as DNA: TGTGCCAGCAGCCTGGACAGGGCGGGAGAGACCCAGTACTTC.

This clone has just a few counts. This CDR3 is CASSTNRLVYEQYF. CDR3 DNA sequence: TGTGCCAGCAGCACGAACCGACTAGTCTACGAGCAGTACTTC. The J gene is TRBJ2-7, the V gene TRBV11-2; D possibly corresponds to TRBD2 (6 bases). V dropped 5 bases and J dropped 3 bases, with 14 bases sitting between them. The germline CDR1 and CDR2 sequences are SGHAT and FQNNGV. This CDR3 has 14 amino acids.

As for this clone: The junction departs from germline at one end; a sequencing error may be responsible. In nucleotides, the CDR3 is TGTGCCAGCAGCCAAGCTGGGAGGGCTTTCTTT. Amino acids: CASSQAGRAFF. This chain links TRBV4-1 with TRBJ1-1; D uncertain. Germline V gene lookup returns CDR1 MGHRA and CDR2 YSYEKL. The CDR3 consists of 11 residues.